This TCR beta chain derives from a study of blood T cell repertoires in COVID-19. Whole-study context: T cells, B-cell-depleted T cells, or PBMCs provided the cDNA or gDNA that served as material.

Sequencing used immunoSEQ multiplex PCR; TCRdb keeps in-frame clones, though not all of them. Of under 55,000 clones in the sample, around 87% were seen once. Germline CDR1 reads KGHSH; CDR2 reads LQKENI. Trimming took off 4 bases at V and 5 bases at J, with 11 bases between the two ends. The CDR3 runs to 13 residues. Specimen: peripheral blood. The chain carries TRBV18 and TRBJ2-5; possibly TRBD1 for D (6 bases). The origin of this receptor is a woman of 80 years or more with COVID-19, enrolled during active disease. CDR3 nucleotides: TGTGCCAGCTCACTGGGGGCATGGGAGACCCAGTACTTC. Encoded protein: CASSLGAWETQYF. The whole variable domain, filled in from reference TRBV18 and TRBJ2-5, reads NAGVMQNPRHLVRRRGQEARLRCSPMKGHSHVYWYRQLPEEGLKFMVYLQKENIIDESGMPKERFSAEFPKEGPSILRIQQVVRGDSAAYFCASSLGAWETQYFGPGTRLLVL.